Below are 8 T cell receptor beta chains sequenced from a single sample in a study of beta chain features in type 1 diabetes. All of the isolated RNA was reverse transcribed, so expressed TCRB transcripts were sequenced. This table comes from immunoSEQ multiplex PCR, and its TCRdb copy is limited to in-frame clones, with some not included. The table shows more than 95,000 clones, with approximately 15% occurring only once. No antigen is known for these receptors. The study, taken as a whole, reports: People with Type 1 diabetes carried modestly yet significantly shorter TCRB CDR3s in all four CD4+ subsets.

Sequences were obtained from central memory CD4+ T cells from blood. The origin of the receptors is a man aged 18 to 35 with type 1 diabetes.

This clone was observed a few times. The chain combines TRBV5-4 with TRBJ2-5; 8 nucleotides agree with TRBD1. The CDR3 is made up of 15 amino acids. CDR1 and CDR2 from the germline V gene are SGHNT and YYREEE (reference sequence). V lost 4 bases to trimming and J lost 8 bases; unmatched junction nucleotides: 13. The CDR3 spells CASSMPDRGLQTQYF. CDR3 sequence (DNA): TGTGCCAGCAGCATGCCTGACAGGGGTTTACAAACCCAGTACTTC. The full variable domain, in which reference TRBV5-4 and TRBJ2-5 provide the parts outside the CDR3, is ETGVTQSPTHLIKTRGQQVTLRCSSQSGHNTVSWYQQALGQGPQFIFQYYREEENGRGNFPPRFSGLQFPNYSSELNVNALELDDSALYLCASSMPDRGLQTQYFGPGTRLLVL.

This clone was found a few times. This chain joins TRBV11-2 and TRBJ2-3; possibly TRBD2 for D (5 bases). The CDR3 runs to 14 residues. Germline-derived CDR1 and CDR2 are SGHAT and FQNNGV. V dropped 2 bases and J dropped 3 bases, with 9 bases sitting between them. Here the CDR3 reads CASSLRRTTDTQYF. The DNA for the CDR3 is TGTGCCAGCAGCTTAAGGCGGACTACAGATACGCAGTATTTT.

This clone was counted a few times. This rearrangement joins TRBV14 to TRBJ2-1, with a weak D call TRBD2 (6 bases). Per the germline V gene, CDR1 is SGHDN and CDR2 is FVKESK. Trimming removed 1 base from V and 2 bases from J, with 21 bases in between. The CDR3 sequence is 19 residues long. The DNA for the CDR3 is TGTGCCAGCAGCCAAGTGTGGGGGTATAGCGGCCATGCCTACAATGAGCAGTTCTTC. It translates to CASSQVWGYSGHAYNEQFF. Combining the CDR3 with reference TRBV14 and TRBJ2-1 gives the whole variable domain EAGVTQFPSHSVIEKGQTVTLRCDPISGHDNLYWYRRVMGKEIKFLLHFVKESKQDESGMPNNRFLAERTGGTYSTLKVQPAELEDSGVYFCASSQVWGYSGHAYNEQFFGPGTRLTVL.

The gene calls are TRBV29-1 and TRBJ2-3; TRBD1 matches at 7 bases. Trimming cost V 6 bases and J 2 bases; bases outside gene matches: 11. In germline, CDR1 is SQVTM, CDR2 ANQGSEA. The CDR3 loop spans 15 amino acids. The CDR3 region has the DNA TGCAGCGTCGCTGGGACAGCCATCCTCACAGATACGCAGTATTTT. Translated: CSVAGTAILTDTQYF.

This chain links TRBV7-2 with TRBJ1-5; D gene uncertain. The CDR3 has 13 residues. From germline, CDR1 is SGHTA and CDR2 FQGNSA. V was pared by 3 bases and J by 7 bases, with 10 bases between. Here the CDR3 reads CASSFLEFQPQHF. The CDR3 DNA reads TGTGCCAGCAGCTTTCTGGAATTCCAGCCCCAGCATTTT.

This chain uses TRBV4-2 with TRBJ1-6, with D tentatively TRBD1 (5 bases). Trimming stripped 1 base from V and 2 bases from J, with 12 bases between. The CDR3 contains 17 residues. The germline CDR1 and CDR2 sequences are LGHNA and YNFKEQ. This chain's CDR3 is CASSQGRGDAYNSPLHF. The CDR3, as DNA: TGTGCCAGCAGCCAAGGAAGAGGGGACGCCTATAATTCACCCCTCCACTTT.

This clone turned up a few times. The gene calls are TRBV7-2 and TRBJ1-5, with a possible D match to TRBD1 (6 bases). Germline CDR1 reads SGHTA; CDR2 reads FQGNSA. The CDR3 has 16 residues. Between the trimmed V and J ends, which lost 3 bases and 0 bases, there was a span of 12 bases. The CDR3 loop is CASSFGQTHSNQPQHF. In DNA form, the CDR3 reads TGTGCCAGCAGCTTCGGACAGACCCATAGCAATCAGCCCCAGCATTTT.

Notes on this clone: Other DNA sequences in this specimen translate into the identical CDR3. The V call is TRBV14, the J call TRBJ2-3; TRBD2 aligns across 10 bases. The CDR3 contains 15 residues. V lost 4 bases, J lost 3 bases, and 4 bases stayed unmatched. Germline CDR1 SGHDN, CDR2 FVKESK. The CDR3: CASSPSGRGTDTQYF. DNA of the CDR3: TGTGCCAGCAGCCCTAGCGGGAGAGGGACAGATACGCAGTATTTT.